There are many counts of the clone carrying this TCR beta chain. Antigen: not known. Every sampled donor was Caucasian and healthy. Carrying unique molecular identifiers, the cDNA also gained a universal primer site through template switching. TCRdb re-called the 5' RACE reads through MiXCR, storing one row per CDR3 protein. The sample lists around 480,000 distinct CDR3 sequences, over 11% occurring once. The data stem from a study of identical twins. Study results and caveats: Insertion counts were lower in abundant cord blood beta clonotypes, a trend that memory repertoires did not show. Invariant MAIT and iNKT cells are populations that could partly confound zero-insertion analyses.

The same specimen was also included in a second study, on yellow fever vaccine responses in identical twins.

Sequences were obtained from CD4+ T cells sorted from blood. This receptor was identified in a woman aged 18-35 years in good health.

This chain's CDR3 is CASSLLGPNTEAFF. The CDR3, as DNA: TGCGCCAGCAGCTTGTTAGGGCCTAACACTGAAGCTTTCTTT. The chain carries TRBV5-1 and TRBJ1-1; D gene uncertain. The V gene lost 1 base and the J gene lost 2 bases, with 9 bases spanning the gap. The germline gives CDR1 SGHRS, CDR2 YFSETQ. The CDR3 covers 14 residues.